Listed below are T cell receptor beta chains from one sample, sequenced in a study. TCRdb re-derived calls from the multiplex PCR reads in MiXCR, one entry per CDR3 protein. This table holds several hundred distinct CDR3 sequences, around 22% found once. The sequenced sample was Tregs sorted from blood. These receptors came from a female donor with breast cancer. Each CDR3 is given with its conserved first and last residue. The D gene is left open where the match is weak. Some rows mark clone size as missing; the rest say once, few, many or name a class of expanded clone.

D: TRBD1
V: TRBV12-3/TRBV12-4
J: TRBJ1-2
size: large
CDR3: CASSLGQGSPGYTF
DNA: TGTGCCAGCAGTTTAGGACAGGGGTCCCCTGGCTACACCTTC

D: TRBD1
V: TRBV12-3/TRBV12-4
J: TRBJ1-2
size: .
CDR3: CASSSPGQGISGYTF
DNA: TGTGCCAGCAGTTCGCCGGGACAGGGAATCTCTGGCTACACCTTC

D: TRBD1
V: TRBV12-3/TRBV12-4
J: TRBJ1-2
size: medium-sized
CDR3: CASSQGQGRGYTF
DNA: TGTGCCAGCAGTCAGGGACAGGGTCGTGGCTACACCTTC

D: .
V: TRBV12-3/TRBV12-4
J: TRBJ1-2
size: many
CDR3: CASSLDSGETYGYTF
DNA: TGTGCCAGCAGCTTAGACTCAGGGGAAACCTATGGCTACACCTTC

D: .
V: TRBV12-3/TRBV12-4
J: TRBJ1-2
size: many
CDR3: CASSLVGLDGYTF
DNA: TGTGCCAGCAGTTTAGTGGGGCTGGATGGCTACACCTTC

D: .
V: TRBV12-3/TRBV12-4
J: TRBJ1-2
size: large
CDR3: CASSLLSGNYGYTF
DNA: TGTGCCAGCAGTTTATTATCGGGGAACTATGGCTACACCTTC

D: TRBD1
V: TRBV12-3/TRBV12-4
J: TRBJ1-2
size: .
CDR3: CATEGQNYGYTF
DNA: TGTGCCACGGAGGGACAGAACTATGGCTACACCTTC

D: .
V: TRBV12-3/TRBV12-4
J: TRBJ1-2
size: few
CDR3: CASSPALGYTF
DNA: TGTGCCAGCAGCCCGGCTCTAGGCTACACCTTC

D: TRBD1
V: TRBV12-3/TRBV12-4
J: TRBJ1-2
size: .
CDR3: CASSTLRQGGYYGYTF
DNA: TGTGCCAGCAGTACACTCCGACAGGGAGGCTACTATGGCTACACCTTC

D: .
V: TRBV12-3/TRBV12-4
J: TRBJ1-2
size: .
CDR3: CASSPTQGYGYTF
DNA: TGTGCCAGCAGTCCAACCCAAGGCTATGGCTACACCTTC

D: TRBD1
V: TRBV12-3/TRBV12-4
J: TRBJ1-2
size: .
CDR3: CASSIGTGTSYTF
DNA: TGTGCCAGCAGTATCGGGACAGGGACAAGCTACACCTTC

D: .
V: TRBV12-3/TRBV12-4
J: TRBJ1-2
size: few
CDR3: CASSMGVDYGYTF
DNA: TGTGCCAGCAGTATGGGTGTAGACTATGGCTACACCTTC

D: .
V: TRBV12-3/TRBV12-4
J: TRBJ1-2
size: medium-sized
CDR3: CASSLERYGYTF
DNA: TGTGCCAGCAGCTTAGAGAGGTACGGCTACACCTTC

D: .
V: TRBV12-3/TRBV12-4
J: TRBJ1-2
size: medium-sized
CDR3: CASSPTPSYGYTF
DNA: TGTGCCAGCAGTCCAACCCCAAGCTATGGCTACACCTTC

D: TRBD1
V: TRBV12-3/TRBV12-4
J: TRBJ1-2
size: few
CDR3: CASSPARTGVYGYTF
DNA: TGTGCCAGCAGTCCTGCCAGGACAGGGGTCTATGGCTACACCTTC

D: .
V: TRBV7-9
J: TRBJ1-2
size: medium-sized
CDR3: CASSPIRGYTF
DNA: TGTGCCAGCAGCCCCATTCGAGGCTACACCTTC

D: .
V: TRBV12-3/TRBV12-4
J: TRBJ1-2
size: medium-sized
CDR3: CASSTAVGYYGYTF
DNA: TGTGCCAGCAGCACCGCGGTGGGGTACTATGGCTACACCTTC

D: .
V: TRBV12-3/TRBV12-4
J: TRBJ1-2
size: medium-sized
CDR3: CASSFTQGVGYTF
DNA: TGTGCCAGCAGTTTCACCCAGGGAGTTGGCTACACCTTC

D: TRBD1
V: TRBV12-3/TRBV12-4
J: TRBJ1-2
size: large
CDR3: CASSLGPGQMYGYTF
DNA: TGTGCCAGCAGTTTAGGACCGGGACAGATGTATGGCTACACCTTC

D: .
V: TRBV12-3/TRBV12-4
J: TRBJ1-2
size: large
CDR3: CATIGTSANYGYTF
DNA: TGTGCCACCATTGGGACTTCGGCTAACTATGGCTACACCTTC

D: .
V: TRBV12-3/TRBV12-4
J: TRBJ1-2
size: medium-sized
CDR3: CASTADQTGGYTF
DNA: TGTGCCAGCACCGCCGACCAGACCGGTGGCTACACCTTC

D: TRBD1
V: TRBV12-3/TRBV12-4
J: TRBJ1-2
size: medium-sized
CDR3: CASTTRRRGQGYYGYTF
DNA: TGTGCCAGCACCACAAGGAGGCGGGGACAGGGATACTATGGCTACACCTTC

D: .
V: TRBV12-3/TRBV12-4
J: TRBJ1-2
size: medium-sized
CDR3: CASSQRVGRDDTF
DNA: TGTGCCAGCAGTCAAAGGGTAGGGCGGGATGACACCTTC

D: TRBD1
V: TRBV12-3/TRBV12-4
J: TRBJ1-2
size: medium-sized
CDR3: CASSGWGDRGYGYTF
DNA: TGTGCCTCCAGTGGATGGGGAGACAGGGGCTATGGCTACACCTTC

D: .
V: TRBV12-3/TRBV12-4
J: TRBJ1-2
size: .
CDR3: CASSTRQRVSVGYTF
DNA: TGTGCCAGCAGTACACGACAGCGGGTTTCGGTTGGCTACACCTTC

D: .
V: TRBV12-3/TRBV12-4
J: TRBJ1-2
size: once
CDR3: CASSFLGANYGYTF
DNA: TGTGCCAGCAGTTTCCTAGGGGCCAACTATGGCTACACCTTC

D: .
V: TRBV12-3/TRBV12-4
J: TRBJ1-2
size: medium-sized
CDR3: CASTPFRGNGYTF
DNA: TGTGCCAGCACTCCCTTTAGGGGAAATGGCTACACCTTC

D: TRBD1
V: TRBV12-3/TRBV12-4
J: TRBJ1-2
size: medium-sized
CDR3: CASSPGQGGYYGYTF
DNA: TGTGCCAGCAGCCCGGGACAGGGAGGCTACTATGGCTACACCTTC

D: .
V: TRBV12-3/TRBV12-4
J: TRBJ1-2
size: medium-sized
CDR3: CASSRYEGYTF
DNA: TGTGCCAGCAGTCGCTACGAGGGCTACACCTTC